Below are 9 T cell receptor beta chains sequenced from a single sample in a study of T cell responses to AZD1222 COVID-19 vaccine. Here immunoSEQ multiplex PCR was the method, and the copy in TCRdb shows in-frame clones only, minus some. The profile shows about 160,000 clones, 88% of them singletons. Sequenced material: peripheral blood, taken on day 0 of AZD1222 vaccination. The source of these receptors is an adult in good health.

The rearrangement joins TRBV11-2 to TRBJ2-1; no reliable D call. This CDR3 has 13 residues. Germline V gene sequence: CDR1 SGHAT, CDR2 FQNNGV. Between the trimmed V and J ends, which lost 2 bases and 9 bases, there was a span of 11 bases. In nucleotides, the CDR3 is TGTGCCAGCAGCTTAATTGGTCCTTTTGAGCAGTTCTTC. Amino acids: CASSLIGPFEQFF.

The gene calls are TRBV10-3 and TRBJ2-1; the match to TRBD2 covers 9 bases. CDR3 size: 14 residues. V was clipped by 4 bases and J by 6 bases; unmatched bases: 4. The germline V gene has CDR1 ENHRY and CDR2 SYGVKD. Here the CDR3 DNA reads TGTGCCATCAGTGGAAGCGGGGGGAGCAATGAGCAGTTCTTC. This translates into CAISGSGGSNEQFF.

The genes are TRBV28 and TRBJ2-7; D is unclear. Per the germline V gene, CDR1 is MDHEN and CDR2 is SYDVKM. With 1 base removed from V and 3 bases from J, the gap between germline ends came to 4 bases. The CDR3 sequence is 12 residues long. CDR3 bases: TGTGCCAGCAGTTTATCCAACTACGAGCAGTACTTC. It specifies CASSLSNYEQYF.

Details on this clone: Different DNA sequences within this sample yield the same CDR3. V usage is TRBV30 and J usage is TRBJ2-3; weak D call: TRBD2 (6 bases). Germline V lookup: CDR1 GTSNPN, CDR2 SVGIG (reference sequence). Trimming stripped 0 bases from V and 0 bases from J, with 7 bases between. This CDR3 has 14 residues. The CDR3 protein is CAWSVSGSTDTQYF. The DNA of the CDR3 is TGTGCCTGGAGTGTAAGCGGGAGCACAGATACGCAGTATTTT.

The chain recombines TRBV5-1 with TRBJ1-1; no clear D. The germline CDR1 and CDR2 sequences are SGHRS and YFSETQ. The V end lost 2 bases, the J end lost 1 base, and 6 bases lay between the germline ends. This CDR3 comprises 13 residues. CDR3 nucleotides: TGCGCCAGCAGCTTCTCGGAGAACACTGAAGCTTTCTTT. It is translated as CASSFSENTEAFF.

The chain combines TRBV21-1 with TRBJ1-5. TRBV21-1 is shown as a pseudogene. The CDR3 sequence is 19 residues long. In DNA form, the CDR3 reads TGTGCCAGCAGCAAAGAGGGGCTCCCCCGGGACCTTAGCAATCAGCCCCAGCATTTT. Encoded protein: CASSKEGLPRDLSNQPQHF.

The chain recombines TRBV7-3 with TRBJ2-1, with TRBD1 matching 12 bases. The V segment lost 5 bases and the J segment 16 bases; nucleotides outside the gene matches: 15. From germline, CDR1 is SGHTA and CDR2 FQGTGA. This CDR3 contains 15 residues. CDR3: CASSQGPLQGTGGFF. Written as DNA, the CDR3 is TGTGCCAGCAGCCAAGGGCCTCTTCAGGGGACAGGGGGCTTCTTC.

The CDR3 bases are TGTGCCACCAGCAGCATCCGCGAGCAGTACTTC. Translation gives CATSSIREQYF. V gene TRBV15 combines with J gene TRBJ2-7; no definite D call. V shed 3 bases and J shed 6 bases, with 6 bases lying between them. The length of the CDR3 is 11 residues. Germline V lookup: CDR1 LNHNV, CDR2 YYDKDF (reference sequence).

V usage is TRBV18 and J usage is TRBJ1-2; D possibly corresponds to TRBD1 (5 bases). Trimming took 4 bases from V and 4 from J, leaving 10 bases between them. Germline V CDR1 and CDR2: KGHSH, LQKENI. There are 13 residues in the CDR3. Here the CDR3 reads CASSRDSAYGYTF. CDR3 nucleotides: TGTGCCAGCTCACGGGACTCTGCCTATGGCTACACCTTC.